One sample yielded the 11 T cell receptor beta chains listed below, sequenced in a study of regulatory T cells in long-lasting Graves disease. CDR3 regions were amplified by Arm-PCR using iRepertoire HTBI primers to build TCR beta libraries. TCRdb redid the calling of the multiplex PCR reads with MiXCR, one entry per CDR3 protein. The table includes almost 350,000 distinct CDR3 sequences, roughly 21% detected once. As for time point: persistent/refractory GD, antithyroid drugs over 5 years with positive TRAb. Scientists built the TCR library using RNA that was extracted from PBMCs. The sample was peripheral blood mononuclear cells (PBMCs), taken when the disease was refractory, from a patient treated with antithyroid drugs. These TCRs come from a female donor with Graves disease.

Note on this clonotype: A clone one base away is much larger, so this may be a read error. The CDR3, as DNA: TGTGCCCGGAGCTTATTTGGGGGATATAGCAATCAGCCCCAGCATTTT. Encoded protein: CARSLFGGYSNQPQHF. The chain has TRBV30 and TRBJ1-5; D may be TRBD1 (5 bases). CDR1 is GTSNPN and CDR2 is SVGIG in the germline V gene (reference sequence). CDR3 length: 16 residues.

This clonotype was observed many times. The CDR3 sequence: CSASGGASETQYF. In DNA form, the CDR3 reads TGCAGTGCTAGCGGGGGGGCCTCAGAGACCCAGTACTTC. This rearrangement joins TRBV20-1 to TRBJ2-5; 8 bases agree with TRBD2. V gave up 3 bases and J gave up 4 bases; unmatched junction bases: 4. CDR1 and CDR2 (germline): DFQATT, SNEGSKA (reference sequence). This CDR3 comprises 13 residues.

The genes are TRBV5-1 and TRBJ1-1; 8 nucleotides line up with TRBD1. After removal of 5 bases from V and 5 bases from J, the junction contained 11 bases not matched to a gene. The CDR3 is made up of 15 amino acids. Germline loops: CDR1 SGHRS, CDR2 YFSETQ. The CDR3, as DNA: TGCGCCAGCAGTTTAACCGGACAGGGAAGAACTGAAGCTTTCTTT. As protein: CASSLTGQGRTEAFF. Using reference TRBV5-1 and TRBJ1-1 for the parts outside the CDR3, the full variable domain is KAGVTQTPRYLIKTRGQQVTLSCSPISGHRSVSWYQQTPGQGLQFLFEYFSETQRNKGNFPGRFSGRQFSNSRSEMNVSTLELGDSALYLCASSLTGQGRTEAFFGQGTRLTVV.

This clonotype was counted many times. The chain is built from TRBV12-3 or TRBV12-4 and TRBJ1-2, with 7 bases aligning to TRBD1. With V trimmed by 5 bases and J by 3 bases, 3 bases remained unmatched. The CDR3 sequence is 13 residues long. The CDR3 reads CASSAGTDYGYTF. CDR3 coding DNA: TGTGCCAGCAGTGCCGGGACAGACTATGGCTACACCTTC.

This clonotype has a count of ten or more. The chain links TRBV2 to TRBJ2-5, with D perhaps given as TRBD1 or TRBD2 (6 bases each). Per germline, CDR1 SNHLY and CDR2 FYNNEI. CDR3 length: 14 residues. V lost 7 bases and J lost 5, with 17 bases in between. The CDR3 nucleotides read TGTGCCAGCACCCGCCACAGGGAGGTGGAGACCCAGTACTTC. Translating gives CASTRHREVETQYF.

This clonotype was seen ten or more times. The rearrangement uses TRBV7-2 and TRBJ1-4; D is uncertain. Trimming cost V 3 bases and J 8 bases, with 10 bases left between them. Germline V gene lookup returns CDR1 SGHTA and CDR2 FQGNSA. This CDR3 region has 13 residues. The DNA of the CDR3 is TGTGCCAGCAGCTTTGGGTCGGGGGAAAAACTGTTTTTT. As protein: CASSFGSGEKLFF.

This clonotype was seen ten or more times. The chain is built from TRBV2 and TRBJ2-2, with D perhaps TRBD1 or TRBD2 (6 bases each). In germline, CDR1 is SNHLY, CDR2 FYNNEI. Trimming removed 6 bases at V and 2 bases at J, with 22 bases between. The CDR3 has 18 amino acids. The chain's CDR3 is CASSALGWGGTNTGELFF. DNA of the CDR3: TGTGCCAGCAGCGCCCTGGGGTGGGGCGGGACAAACACCGGGGAGCTGTTTTTT.

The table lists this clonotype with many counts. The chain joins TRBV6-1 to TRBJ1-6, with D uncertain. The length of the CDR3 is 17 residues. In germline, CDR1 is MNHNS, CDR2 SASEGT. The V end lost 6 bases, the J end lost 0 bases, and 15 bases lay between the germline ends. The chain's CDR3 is CASSRPVTSSYNSPLHF. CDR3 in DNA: TGTGCCAGCAGCCGTCCGGTTACGAGCTCCTATAATTCACCCCTCCACTTT.

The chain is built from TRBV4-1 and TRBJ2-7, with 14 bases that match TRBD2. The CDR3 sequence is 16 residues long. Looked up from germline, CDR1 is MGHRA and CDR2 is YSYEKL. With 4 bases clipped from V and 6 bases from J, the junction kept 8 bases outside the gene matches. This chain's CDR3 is CASSPTGLAGVREQYF. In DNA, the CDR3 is TGCGCCAGCAGCCCTACGGGACTAGCGGGAGTTCGCGAGCAGTACTTC.

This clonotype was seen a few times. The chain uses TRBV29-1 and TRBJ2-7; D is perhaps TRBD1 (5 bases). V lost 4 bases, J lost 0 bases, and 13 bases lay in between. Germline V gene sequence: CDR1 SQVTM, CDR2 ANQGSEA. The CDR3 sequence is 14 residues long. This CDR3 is CSVARVESSYEQYF. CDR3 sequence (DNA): TGCAGCGTTGCCAGGGTGGAAAGCTCCTACGAGCAGTACTTC.

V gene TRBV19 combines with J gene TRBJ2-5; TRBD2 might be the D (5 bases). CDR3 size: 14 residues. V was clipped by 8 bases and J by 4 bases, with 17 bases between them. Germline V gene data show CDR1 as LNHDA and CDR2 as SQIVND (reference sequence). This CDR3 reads CASRGWNPGETQYF. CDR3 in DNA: TGTGCCAGTCGCGGGTGGAATCCGGGAGAGACCCAGTACTTC.